This record covers a single T cell receptor (beta chain). The count of this clone is one. Its specific antigen is unknown. No much larger clone exists at a distance of one base, and base qualities are not known. The data derive from a study of control samples from healthy donors and cancer patients (dated by TCRdb to about 2020). Ends trimmed: V by 3 bases, J by 2 bases; bases unmatched to a gene: 4. The CDR1 and CDR2 encoded by the germline V gene are SGDLS and YYNGEE. Including the terminal cysteine and phenylalanine, the CDR3 comprises 14 residues. This entry keeps only the CDR3 DNA: 42 bases, framed from base 1. Libraries were constructed by the immunoSEQ multiplex PCR assay. What TCRdb holds here is the immuneACCESS table cut down to in-frame rearrangements. Part of the clones is not present; checked against another copy, under half of the missing clones reflect an unresolved V gene, and the others are unexplained. For this sample the table gives a few hundred thousand clones, of which 80% to 95% were detected only once. In total, the top ten clones hold 6% to 7% of the sample.

The rearranged chain carries TRBV9 and TRBJ2-5; 7 central bases correspond to TRBD1. The specimen sequenced was PBMCs. This sequence originates from a man aged 35 to 55 with head and neck cancer. The CDR3 here reads CASSAPGQQETQYF. The DNA sequence is as follows: TGTGCCAGCAGCGCTCCGGGACAGCAAGAGACCCAGTACTTC.